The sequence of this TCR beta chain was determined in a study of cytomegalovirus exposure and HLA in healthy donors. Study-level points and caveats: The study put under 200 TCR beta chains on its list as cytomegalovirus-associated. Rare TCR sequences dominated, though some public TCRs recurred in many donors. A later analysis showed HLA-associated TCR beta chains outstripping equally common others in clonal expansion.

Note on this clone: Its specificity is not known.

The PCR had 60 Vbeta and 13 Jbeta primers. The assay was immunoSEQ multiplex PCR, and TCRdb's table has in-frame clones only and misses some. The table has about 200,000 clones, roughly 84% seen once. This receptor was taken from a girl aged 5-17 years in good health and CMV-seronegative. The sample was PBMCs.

The CDR3: CASNGQGYEQYF. The CDR3, as DNA: TGTGCCAGCAATGGACAGGGGTACGAGCAGTACTTC. The V gene is TRBV6-1, the J gene TRBJ2-7, with TRBD1 matching over 9 bases. The junction had 2 bases not matched to a gene; V was cut back by 7 bases and J by 4 bases. The CDR3 runs to 12 residues. Germline lookup yields CDR1 MNHNS and CDR2 SASEGT.